Described below is a single TCR beta chain sequence and its context. No antigen is known for it. Researchers isolated total RNA from whole blood without sorting T cells. The CDR3 is 14 amino acids. These data come from a study of monozygotic twins with inflammatory bowel disease. Findings and limits, study-wide: Patients with IBD had less TCRbeta diversity (inverse Simpson) than their healthy co-twins. The data did not back a single strong IBD-associated clonotype or signal.

An amount of roughly 3,500 ng of total RNA was used for each TCR library. TCRdb reworked the 5' RACE reads into one entry per CDR3 protein, no DNA. In total, the table holds more than 300,000 distinct CDR3 sequences. The sequenced sample consisted of blood. This chain links TRBV12-3 or TRBV12-4 with TRBJ2-7; TCRdb designates TRBD1, a call that cannot be tested without DNA. The TCR originated in a human donor with ulcerative colitis or Crohn's disease, or a healthy co-twin of an affected twin (not recorded which). This CDR3 is CASSSTGTPYEQYF.